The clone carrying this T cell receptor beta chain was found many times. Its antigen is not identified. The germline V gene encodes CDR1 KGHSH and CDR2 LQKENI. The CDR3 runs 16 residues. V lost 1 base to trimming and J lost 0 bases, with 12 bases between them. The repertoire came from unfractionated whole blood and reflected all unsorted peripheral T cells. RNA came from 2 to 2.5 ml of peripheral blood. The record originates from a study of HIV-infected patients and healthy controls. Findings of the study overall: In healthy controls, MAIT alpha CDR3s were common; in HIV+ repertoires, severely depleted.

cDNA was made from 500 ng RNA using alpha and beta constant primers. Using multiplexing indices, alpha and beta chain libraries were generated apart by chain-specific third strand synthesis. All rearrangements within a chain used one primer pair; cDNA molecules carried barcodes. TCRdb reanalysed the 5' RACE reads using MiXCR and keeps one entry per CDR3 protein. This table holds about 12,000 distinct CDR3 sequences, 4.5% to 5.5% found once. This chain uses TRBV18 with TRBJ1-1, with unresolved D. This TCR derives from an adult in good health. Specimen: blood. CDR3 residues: CASSPRPQSLNTEAFF. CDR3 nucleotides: TGTGCCAGCTCACCACGGCCTCAGAGCCTGAACACTGAAGCTTTCTTT.